This entry lists 25 T cell receptor beta chains sequenced from one sample in a study of control samples from healthy donors and cancer patients. The method was immunoSEQ multiplex PCR; TCRdb's version includes in-frame clones alone and lacks a portion of them. Of approximately 93,000 clones in the sample, around nine tenths were seen once. The sample was PBMCs. The source of these receptors is a woman aged 45-59 years with colorectal cancer.

A note on this clone: A read error may produce the germline difference seen at one junction end. As DNA, the CDR3 is TGTGCCACCAGGAGTGGCACGGATACGCAGTATTTT. Translated, it gives CATRSGTDTQYF. The chain couples TRBV24-1 to TRBJ2-3; D is ambiguous. The CDR3 has 12 amino acids. Germline CDR1 KGHDR, CDR2 SFDVKD.

The V and J genes are TRBV4-2 and TRBJ2-2; the match to TRBD1 covers 9 bases. The CDR3 consists of 14 residues. Germline V gives CDR1 LGHNA, CDR2 YNFKEQ. Losses at the gene ends were 8 bases for V and 4 bases for J; bases not matched to a gene: 5. In nucleotides, the CDR3 is TGTGCCAGCCGGGGACAGGGAGTCACCGGGGAGCTGTTTTTT. Encoded protein: CASRGQGVTGELFF.

The rearrangement uses TRBV3-1 (or the pseudogene TRBV3-2) and TRBJ1-5; D is undetermined. Germline V gives CDR1 LGHDT, CDR2 YNNKEL (reference sequence). This CDR3 spans 12 amino acids. Trimming shortened V by 5 bases and J by 7 bases, and 9 bases separated the two germline ends. The CDR3 spells CASSYAEQPQHF. The CDR3, as DNA: TGTGCCAGCAGCTACGCCGAGCAGCCCCAGCATTTT.

The chain links TRBV18 to TRBJ2-3; 8 bases line up with TRBD2. The V gene end was trimmed by 5 bases and the J gene end by 5 bases; junction bases not matched to a gene: 6. The CDR3 sequence is 14 residues long. Germline CDR1 and CDR2: KGHSH and LQKENI. The CDR3 protein is CASSSQRGRDTQYF. CDR3 in DNA: TGTGCCAGCTCATCCCAGCGGGGGAGAGATACGCAGTATTTT.

This sequence joins TRBV5-5 and TRBJ2-6; D not resolved. The CDR3 spans 15 residues. Trimming took off 4 bases at V and 0 bases at J, with 8 bases between the two ends. Germline lookup yields CDR1 SGHKS and CDR2 YYEKEE (reference sequence). The CDR3 DNA is TGTGCCAGCAGCCTCCAGAGCTCTGGGGCCAACGTCCTGACTTTC. As protein: CASSLQSSGANVLTF.

The sample holds one count of this clone. This chain connects TRBV19 to TRBJ1-5; D may be TRBD1 (6 bases). V was pared by 4 bases and J by 6 bases, with 7 bases between. This CDR3 spans 12 amino acids. Germline CDR1 and CDR2: LNHDA and SQIVND (reference sequence). The CDR3 reads CASSTGVQPQHF. CDR3 DNA sequence: TGTGCCAGTAGTACAGGGGTTCAGCCCCAGCATTTT. Looking up the rest from reference TRBV19 and TRBJ1-5 gives the full variable domain: DGGITQSPKYLFRKEGQNVTLSCEQNLNHDAMYWYRQDPGQGLRLIYYSQIVNDFQKGDIAEGYSVSREKKESFPLTVTSAQKNPTAFYLCASSTGVQPQHFGDGTRLSIL.

The chain joins TRBV5-5 to TRBJ1-1, with D hard to call. V was pared by 0 bases and J by 1 base, with 4 bases between. Germline V gives CDR1 SGHKS, CDR2 YYEKEE (reference sequence). CDR3 length: 13 residues. CDR3: CASSLVANTEAFF. For the CDR3, the DNA is TGTGCCAGCAGCTTGGTAGCGAACACTGAAGCTTTCTTT.

The gene calls are TRBV11-3 and TRBJ2-1; tentatively, D is TRBD1 or TRBD2 (6 bases each). CDR3 size: 15 residues. The germline V gene encodes CDR1 SGHNT and CDR2 YENEEA. V was cut by 5 bases and J by 7 bases, with 18 bases left in between. The CDR3 coding sequence is TGTGCCAGCAGCGAAGCTGGGGGGCCAGTAAATGAGCAGTTCTTC. This gives the protein CASSEAGGPVNEQFF.

This clone was seen a few times. This chain uses TRBV4-3 with TRBJ2-3, with D possibly matching TRBD2 (5 bases). Germline V gives CDR1 LGHNA, CDR2 YSLEER. V was pared by 0 bases and J by 0 bases, with 7 bases between. This CDR3 region has 15 residues. The CDR3 nucleotides read TGCGCCAGCAGCCAAGAGGTAGCGAGCACAGATACGCAGTATTTT. Translated: CASSQEVASTDTQYF.

The chain is built from TRBV6-5 and TRBJ1-1; D unresolved. V dropped 6 bases and J dropped 1 base, with 6 bases sitting between them. Germline assignment: CDR1 MNHEY and CDR2 SVGAGI. The CDR3 has 12 amino acids. CDR3 protein: CASRQRNTEAFF. As DNA, the CDR3 is TGTGCCAGCAGACAGAGGAACACTGAAGCTTTCTTT.

This clone was picked up one time. V gene TRBV6-5 combines with J gene TRBJ1-5, with 7 bases aligning to TRBD1. Per the germline V gene, CDR1 is MNHEY and CDR2 is SVGAGI. The junction had 13 bases not matched to a gene; V was cut back by 8 bases and J by 6 bases. The CDR3 is 15 residues long. The CDR3 reads CASGSHETGTQPQHF. The CDR3 DNA sequence: TGTGCCAGCGGATCCCATGAGACAGGGACTCAGCCCCAGCATTTT.

The rearrangement joins TRBV6-2 or TRBV6-3 to TRBJ2-7; 10 nucleotides agree with TRBD1. Looked up from germline, CDR1 is MNHEY and CDR2 is SVGEGT. The CDR3 loop spans 13 amino acids. J gave up 5 bases and V 6 bases, and 4 bases lay outside the gene matches. The chain's CDR3 is CASSRDRGHEQYV. The DNA of the CDR3 is TGTGCCAGCAGCCGGGACAGGGGACACGAGCAGTACGTC.

The chain recombines TRBV29-1 with TRBJ1-2; unclear D gene. Germline CDR1 SQVTM, CDR2 ANQGSEA. The V and J ends lost 4 bases and 3 bases respectively, with 12 bases between them. The CDR3 runs 13 residues. CDR3 residues: CSVVWKNDYGYTF. In DNA form, the CDR3 reads TGCAGCGTTGTCTGGAAGAACGACTATGGCTACACCTTC.

The CDR3 protein is CATSRGDGPYNEQFF. The DNA of the CDR3 is TGTGCCACCAGCAGAGGAGATGGCCCCTACAATGAGCAGTTCTTC. This chain links TRBV15 with TRBJ2-1; D is uncertain. The CDR3 spans 15 residues. CDR1 is LNHNV, CDR2 YYDKDF, per germline (reference sequence). V lost 1 base and J 2 bases, leaving 9 bases between the germline ends.

The V and J genes are TRBV5-1 and TRBJ1-2; TRBD1 matches at 7 bases. The CDR3 contains 15 residues. V shed 4 bases and J 4 bases; nucleotides not matched to a gene: 10. Germline lookup yields CDR1 SGHRS and CDR2 YFSETQ. The CDR3, as DNA: TGCGCCAGCAGCACCGGGACAGACTATTTCTATGGCTACACCTTC. Encoded protein: CASSTGTDYFYGYTF.

This sequence joins TRBV7-2 and TRBJ1-4; D not certain. Germline-derived CDR1 and CDR2 are SGHTA and FQGNSA. This CDR3 contains 16 residues. Trimming shortened V by 5 bases and J by 0 bases, and 13 bases separated the two germline ends. For the CDR3, the DNA is TGTGCCAGCAGCCCCGGGATCGTTGCAACTAATGAAAAACTGTTTTTT. Amino acids: CASSPGIVATNEKLFF. The full variable domain, with the rest looked up from reference TRBV7-2 and TRBJ1-4, is GAGVSQSPSNKVTEKGKDVELRCDPISGHTALYWYRQSLGQGLEFLIYFQGNSAPDKSGLPSDRFSAERTGGSVSTLTIQRTQQEDSAVYLCASSPGIVATNEKLFFGSGTQLSVL.

The chain carries TRBV7-3 and TRBJ2-5; no clear D gene. Germline V gene lookup returns CDR1 SGHTA and CDR2 FQGTGA. The CDR3 runs 13 residues. Trimming stripped 5 bases from V and 4 bases from J, with 11 bases between. Written as DNA, the CDR3 is TGTGCCAGCAGCCTTGGGAAGTTAGAGACCCAGTACTTC. This translates into CASSLGKLETQYF.

The rearrangement uses TRBV4-3 and TRBJ1-2, with D possibly being TRBD1 (5 bases). The V gene lost 9 bases and the J gene lost 4 bases, with 12 bases spanning the gap. CDR3 length: 12 amino acids. CDR1 and CDR2 from the germline V gene are LGHNA and YSLEER. CDR3: CARTDSPYGYTF. The CDR3 nucleotides read TGCGCCAGAACAGACAGTCCCTATGGCTACACCTTC.

This CDR3 reads CASSQEYGKYYGYTF. The CDR3 region has the DNA TGCGCCAGCAGCCAAGAGTATGGCAAGTACTATGGCTACACCTTC. The gene calls are TRBV4-3 and TRBJ1-2, with D hard to call. Trimming took off 0 bases at V and 3 bases at J, with 11 bases between the two ends. The germline V gene has CDR1 LGHNA and CDR2 YSLEER. The CDR3 has 15 amino acids.

The rearrangement uses TRBV5-1 and TRBJ2-5; tentatively, D is TRBD2 (6 bases). This CDR3 contains 15 residues. Germline V CDR1 and CDR2: SGHRS, YFSETQ. The V gene lost 7 bases and the J gene lost 5 bases, with 21 bases spanning the gap. CDR3 loop: CASCLAAGPGETQYF. The CDR3 coding sequence is TGCGCCAGCTGTTTAGCCGCGGGACCTGGGGAGACCCAGTACTTC.

The rearrangement joins TRBV6-5 to TRBJ2-3; possibly TRBD1 or TRBD2 for D (5 bases each). The CDR3 length is 15 residues. Per germline, CDR1 MNHEY and CDR2 SVGAGI. Trimming removed 5 bases from V and 3 bases from J, with 15 bases in between. The CDR3 sequence: CASSMGRRGTDTQYF. The DNA of the CDR3 is TGTGCCAGCAGTATGGGACGACGCGGGACAGATACGCAGTATTTT.

V is TRBV6-2 or TRBV6-3 and J is TRBJ2-3, with a tentative D call TRBD1 (6 bases). The CDR3 extends over 15 amino acids. V was shortened by 6 bases and J by 0 bases, with 13 bases between the two germline ends. The V gene's germline CDR1 is MNHEY and CDR2 SVGEGT. As DNA, the CDR3 is TGTGCCAGCAGCCCGGGACATTTCAGCACAGATACGCAGTATTTT. This codes for CASSPGHFSTDTQYF.

The genes are TRBV5-1 and TRBJ1-4, with D hard to call. This CDR3 is built from 14 residues. Between the trimmed V and J ends, which lost 4 bases and 6 bases, there was a span of 13 bases. Germline values: CDR1 SGHRS, CDR2 YFSETQ. CDR3 sequence reads: CASSLGLGHEKLFF. The CDR3, as DNA: TGCGCCAGCAGCCTAGGACTCGGGCATGAAAAACTGTTTTTT.

This chain joins TRBV6-2 or TRBV6-3 and TRBJ2-7; D perhaps matches TRBD2 (5 bases). V gave up 6 bases and J gave up 2 bases, with 8 bases separating them. The CDR3 is 12 amino acids. Germline CDR1 is MNHEY and CDR2 is SVGEGT. CDR3: CASSEGTYEQYV. The CDR3 DNA follows: TGTGCCAGCAGCGAGGGAACCTACGAGCAGTACGTC.

This chain uses TRBV6-6 with TRBJ1-3, with D possibly being TRBD1 (5 bases). V was trimmed by 6 bases and J by 0 bases, leaving 9 bases between them. The CDR3 spans 14 residues. The germline V gene has CDR1 MNHNY and CDR2 SVGAGI (reference sequence). CDR3 DNA: TGTGCCAGCAGGCAGGACAACTCTGGAAACACCATATATTTT. Translation gives CASRQDNSGNTIYF.